The text below deals with one T cell receptor (beta chain). These data originate in a study of spatial heterogeneity in lung cancer. Across the study: On average, each unique TCR and UMI combination appeared more than ten times in raw reads.

TCRdb re-derived calls from the 5' RACE reads in MiXCR, one entry per CDR3 protein. The data contain about 19,000 distinct CDR3 sequences, less than 12% of them singletons. V was cut by 4 bases and J by 6 bases, with 34 bases left in between. Germline values: CDR1 LNHDA, CDR2 SQIVND (reference sequence). The CDR3 totals 21 residues. Indicated time point: blood at routine non-recurrence follow-up after resection. The J gene is TRBJ2-1, the V gene TRBV19; maybe TRBD2 (5 bases). Source: PBMCs, taken at follow-up. This sequence was found in a female donor with early-stage non-small cell lung cancer. Here the CDR3 reads CASSTRVKGTDPGGFRNEQFF. CDR3 in DNA: TGTGCCAGTAGTACAAGGGTGAAGGGCACAGACCCAGGAGGCTTTCGCAATGAGCAGTTCTTC.